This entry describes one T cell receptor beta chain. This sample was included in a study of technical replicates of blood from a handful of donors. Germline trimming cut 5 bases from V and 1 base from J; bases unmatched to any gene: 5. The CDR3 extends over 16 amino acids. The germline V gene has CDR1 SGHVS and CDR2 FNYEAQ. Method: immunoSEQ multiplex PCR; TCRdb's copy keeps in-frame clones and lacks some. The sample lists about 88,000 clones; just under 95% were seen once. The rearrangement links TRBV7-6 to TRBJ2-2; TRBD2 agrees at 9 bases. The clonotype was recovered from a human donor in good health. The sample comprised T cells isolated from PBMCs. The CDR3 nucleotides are TGTGCCAGCAGCCCCAGACTAGCGGAGAACACCGGGGAGCTGTTTTTT. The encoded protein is CASSPRLAENTGELFF.